The clone carrying this T cell receptor (beta chain) was found a few times. This record comes from a study of T cell repertoires in cytomegalovirus infection. One entry per CDR3 protein, called by TCRdb with MiXCR from the reads. Seen here are about 400,000 distinct CDR3 sequences, about a sixth observed once, and the top ten hold 7.5% to 9.5%. Germline assignment: CDR1 KGHDR and CDR2 SFDVKD. There are 15 residues in the CDR3. Trimming pared 4 bases from V and 1 base from J, leaving 7 bases between. The receptor was isolated from a human donor in good health (CMV status not recorded). Some clones in this sample may be carry-over from other donors' samples. Sequenced sample: PBMCs. V gene TRBV24-1 combines with J gene TRBJ1-6; D not resolved. CDR3 nucleotides: TGTGCCACCAGTGAGAGGTTTTCCTATAATTCACCCCTCCACTTT. This translates into CATSERFSYNSPLHF.